The 3 T cell receptor beta chains below all came from one sample that was sequenced in a study of OX40 agonist ivuxolimab in advanced cancers. TCRdb's copy holds only in-frame clones and misses some; the assay was immunoSEQ multiplex PCR. The sample has 75,000 to 100,000 clones, roughly four fifths seen once. This sample comprised CD4+ or CD8+ T cells sorted from blood, obtained in a trial of the OX40 agonist ivuxolimab. The receptors derive from an adult with an advanced solid tumor such as melanoma, head and neck, liver or kidney cancer.

This clone was found once. The chain employs TRBV9 and TRBJ2-7; D gene uncertain. The V and J ends lost 4 bases and 5 bases respectively, with 16 bases between them. The germline V gene encodes CDR1 SGDLS and CDR2 YYNGEE. CDR3 size: 14 residues. CDR3 amino acids: CASSPSANTNEQYF. Written as DNA, the CDR3 is TGTGCCAGCAGCCCCTCCGCTAACACCAACGAGCAGTACTTC.

V and J are TRBV30 and TRBJ1-1; D is possibly TRBD1 (5 bases). The length of the CDR3 is 13 residues. The germline CDR1 and CDR2 sequences are GTSNPN and SVGIG (reference sequence). The germline V and J ends were trimmed by 5 bases and 5 bases, with 15 bases remaining between them. The CDR3 spells CAWSTGQGTEAFF. In DNA form, the CDR3 reads TGTGCCTGGTCTACGGGGCAGGGAACTGAAGCTTTCTTT.

V usage is TRBV9 and J usage is TRBJ1-2, with TRBD1 identical over 8 bases. The germline V gene encodes CDR1 SGDLS and CDR2 YYNGEE. The J segment lost 6 bases and the V segment lost 5 bases, leaving 6 bases of the junction unmatched. This CDR3 comprises 13 residues. The chain's CDR3 is CASSVQGADGYTF. In DNA form, the CDR3 reads TGTGCCAGCAGTGTTCAGGGGGCGGATGGCTACACCTTC.